This record covers a single T cell receptor (beta chain). Assay used: immunoSEQ multiplex PCR; TCRdb lists only in-frame clones, some missing. This table holds a few hundred thousand clones, under 90% found once. This sample was included in a study of blood T cell repertoires in COVID-19. Study-wide context: The origin of the acute and convalescent COVID-19 samples was the United States, Italy and Spain.

The germline gives CDR1 DFQATT, CDR2 SNEGSKA (reference sequence). The CDR3 has 14 residues. Trimming removed 3 bases from V and 5 bases from J; junction bases left unmatched: 8. What was sequenced was PBMCs or T cells enriched from blood (not recorded which). The chain has TRBV20-1 and TRBJ2-7; 9 bases align to TRBD1. The receptor was isolated from a woman aged 55 to 70 who had recovered from COVID-19. CDR3 in DNA: TGCAGTGCTAGTGAACAGGGGGCTCGAAACGAGCAGTACTTC. This sequence encodes CSASEQGARNEQYF.